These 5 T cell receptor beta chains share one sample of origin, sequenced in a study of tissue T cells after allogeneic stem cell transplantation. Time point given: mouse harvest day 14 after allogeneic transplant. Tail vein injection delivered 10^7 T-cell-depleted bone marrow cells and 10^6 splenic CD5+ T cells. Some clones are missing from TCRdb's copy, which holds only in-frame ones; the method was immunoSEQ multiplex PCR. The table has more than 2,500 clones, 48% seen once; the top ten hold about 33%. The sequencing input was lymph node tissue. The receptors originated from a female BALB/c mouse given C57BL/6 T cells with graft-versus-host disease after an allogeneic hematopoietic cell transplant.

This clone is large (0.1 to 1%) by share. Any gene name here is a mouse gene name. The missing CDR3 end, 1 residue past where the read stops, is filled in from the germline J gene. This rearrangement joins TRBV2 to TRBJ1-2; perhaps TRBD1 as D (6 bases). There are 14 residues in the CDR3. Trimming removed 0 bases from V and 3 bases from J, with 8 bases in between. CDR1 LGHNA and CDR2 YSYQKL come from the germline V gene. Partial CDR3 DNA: TGTGCCAGCAGCCAAGATCACAGGGACTCCGACTACACC. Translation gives CASSQDHRDSDYT. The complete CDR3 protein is CASSQDHRDSDYTF. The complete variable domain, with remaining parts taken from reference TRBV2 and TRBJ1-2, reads DPKIIQKPKYLVAVTGSEKILICEQYLGHNAMYWYRQSAKKPLEFMFSYSYQKLMDNQTASSRFQPQSSKKNHLDLQITALKPDDSATYFCASSQDHRDSDYTFGSGTRLLVI.

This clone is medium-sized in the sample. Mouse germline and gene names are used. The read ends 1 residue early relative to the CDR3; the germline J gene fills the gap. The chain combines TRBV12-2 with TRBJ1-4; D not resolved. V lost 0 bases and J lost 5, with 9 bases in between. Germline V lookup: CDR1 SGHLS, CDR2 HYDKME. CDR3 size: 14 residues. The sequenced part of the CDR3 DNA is TGTGCCAGCTCTCTCGACGGGGAGAACGAAAGATTATTT. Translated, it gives CASSLDGENERLF. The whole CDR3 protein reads CASSLDGENERLFF.

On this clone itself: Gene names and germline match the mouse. This CDR3 is CASSLGTGGLAPLF. CDR3 DNA (partial): TGTGCCAGCAGTCTTGGGACAGGGGGCCTGGCTCCGCTT. V is TRBV26 and J is TRBJ1-5; TRBD1 aligns across 12 bases. Coverage ceases 1 residue before the CDR3 finishes, and the germline J gene fills in the end. The length of the CDR3 is 14 residues. Germline CDR1 KGHPV, CDR2 FQNQEV (reference sequence). V gave up 3 bases and J gave up 9 bases; unmatched junction bases: 3.

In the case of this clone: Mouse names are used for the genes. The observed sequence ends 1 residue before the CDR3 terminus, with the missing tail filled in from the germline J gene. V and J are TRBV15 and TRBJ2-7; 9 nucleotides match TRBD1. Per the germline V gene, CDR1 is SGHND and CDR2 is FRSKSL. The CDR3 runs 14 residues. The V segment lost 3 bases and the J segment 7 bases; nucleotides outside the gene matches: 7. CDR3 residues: CASSFSGQGSEQYF. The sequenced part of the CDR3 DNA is TGTGCCAGCAGTTTCTCGGGACAGGGAAGCGAACAGTAC.

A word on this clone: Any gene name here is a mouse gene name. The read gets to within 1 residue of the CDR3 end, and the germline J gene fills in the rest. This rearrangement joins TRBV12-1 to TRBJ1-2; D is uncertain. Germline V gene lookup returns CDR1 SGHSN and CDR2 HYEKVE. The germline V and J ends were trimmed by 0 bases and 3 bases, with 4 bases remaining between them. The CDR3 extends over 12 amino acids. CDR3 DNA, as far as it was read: TGTGCCAGCTCTCTCCAGGACTCCGACTACACC. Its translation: CASSLQDSDYT. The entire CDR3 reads CASSLQDSDYTF.